One and the same sample provided the 6 T cell receptor beta chains below, sequenced in a study of Ad26.COV2.S vaccination and SARS-CoV-2 variants. Data came from immunoSEQ multiplex PCR; TCRdb stores just in-frame clones and leaves some out. The sample includes some 410,000 clones, around 93% of them seen just once. Treatment defined: around 19 received Ad26.COV2.S at low or high dose, single or two shots; several received placebo; per-sample allocation not given. The investigators took samples on day 63 after the first vaccine or placebo injection. The sample was peripheral blood, taken in a trial of Ad26.COV2.S vaccine versus placebo. These receptors were taken from a person between 18 and 65 years old who received the Ad26.COV2.S COVID-19 vaccine or a placebo.

The chain employs TRBV5-5 and TRBJ2-1; D is unresolved. The germline gives CDR1 SGHKS, CDR2 YYEKEE (reference sequence). The CDR3 is made up of 13 amino acids. The V and J ends lost 0 bases and 5 bases respectively, with 6 bases between them. In nucleotides, the CDR3 is TGTGCCAGCAGCTTGGACAGACACAATGAGCAGTTCTTC. Protein sequence: CASSLDRHNEQFF.

The V gene is TRBV27, the J gene TRBJ1-1; maybe TRBD1 (5 bases). Trimming shortened V by 7 bases and J by 4 bases, and 13 bases separated the two germline ends. Germline V gene data show CDR1 as MNHEY and CDR2 as SMNVEV (reference sequence). The CDR3 is 13 amino acids. CDR3 in amino acids: CASTQGAGTEAFF. DNA of the CDR3: TGTGCCAGCACGCAGGGAGCGGGCACTGAAGCTTTCTTT.

As concerns this clone: It is unclear where the CDR3 begins or ends on the DNA, so no DNA is shown, and the CDR3 is as TCRdb lists it. The rearrangement joins TRBV21-1 to TRBJ2-3; the table's D gene call, TRBD2, was not cross checked with the DNA. TRBV21-1 counts as a pseudogene. The CDR3 length is 17 residues, termini included. The chain's CDR3 is CASSTVAGGATTDTQYF.

The CDR3 DNA is TGTGCCAGCAGCTTCCGGACACCCCCCTACGAGCAGTACTTC. Encoded protein: CASSFRTPPYEQYF. The chain uses TRBV5-4 and TRBJ2-7, with D perhaps TRBD1 (5 bases). The CDR3 sequence is 14 residues long. CDR1 and CDR2 from the germline V gene are SGHNT and YYREEE (reference sequence). V was shortened by 2 bases and J by 2 bases, with 11 bases between the two germline ends.

The rearrangement links TRBV7-2 to TRBJ2-3, with TRBD2 matching 8 bases. Trimming took 0 bases from V and 12 from J; bases not matched to a gene: 2. The CDR3 is made up of 12 amino acids. Per the germline V gene, CDR1 is SGHTA and CDR2 is FQGNSA. The CDR3 region has the DNA TGTGCCAGCAGCTTAGCCGGGACTAGTCAGTATTTT. Translated, it gives CASSLAGTSQYF.

This chain links TRBV5-1 with TRBJ1-1, with D perhaps matching TRBD1 (5 bases). Germline loops: CDR1 SGHRS, CDR2 YFSETQ. V lost 4 bases and J 3 bases, leaving 13 bases between the germline ends. The CDR3 has 14 amino acids. The CDR3 DNA follows: TGCGCCAGCAGCCCCGGACACACGGACACTGAAGCTTTCTTT. It translates to CASSPGHTDTEAFF.